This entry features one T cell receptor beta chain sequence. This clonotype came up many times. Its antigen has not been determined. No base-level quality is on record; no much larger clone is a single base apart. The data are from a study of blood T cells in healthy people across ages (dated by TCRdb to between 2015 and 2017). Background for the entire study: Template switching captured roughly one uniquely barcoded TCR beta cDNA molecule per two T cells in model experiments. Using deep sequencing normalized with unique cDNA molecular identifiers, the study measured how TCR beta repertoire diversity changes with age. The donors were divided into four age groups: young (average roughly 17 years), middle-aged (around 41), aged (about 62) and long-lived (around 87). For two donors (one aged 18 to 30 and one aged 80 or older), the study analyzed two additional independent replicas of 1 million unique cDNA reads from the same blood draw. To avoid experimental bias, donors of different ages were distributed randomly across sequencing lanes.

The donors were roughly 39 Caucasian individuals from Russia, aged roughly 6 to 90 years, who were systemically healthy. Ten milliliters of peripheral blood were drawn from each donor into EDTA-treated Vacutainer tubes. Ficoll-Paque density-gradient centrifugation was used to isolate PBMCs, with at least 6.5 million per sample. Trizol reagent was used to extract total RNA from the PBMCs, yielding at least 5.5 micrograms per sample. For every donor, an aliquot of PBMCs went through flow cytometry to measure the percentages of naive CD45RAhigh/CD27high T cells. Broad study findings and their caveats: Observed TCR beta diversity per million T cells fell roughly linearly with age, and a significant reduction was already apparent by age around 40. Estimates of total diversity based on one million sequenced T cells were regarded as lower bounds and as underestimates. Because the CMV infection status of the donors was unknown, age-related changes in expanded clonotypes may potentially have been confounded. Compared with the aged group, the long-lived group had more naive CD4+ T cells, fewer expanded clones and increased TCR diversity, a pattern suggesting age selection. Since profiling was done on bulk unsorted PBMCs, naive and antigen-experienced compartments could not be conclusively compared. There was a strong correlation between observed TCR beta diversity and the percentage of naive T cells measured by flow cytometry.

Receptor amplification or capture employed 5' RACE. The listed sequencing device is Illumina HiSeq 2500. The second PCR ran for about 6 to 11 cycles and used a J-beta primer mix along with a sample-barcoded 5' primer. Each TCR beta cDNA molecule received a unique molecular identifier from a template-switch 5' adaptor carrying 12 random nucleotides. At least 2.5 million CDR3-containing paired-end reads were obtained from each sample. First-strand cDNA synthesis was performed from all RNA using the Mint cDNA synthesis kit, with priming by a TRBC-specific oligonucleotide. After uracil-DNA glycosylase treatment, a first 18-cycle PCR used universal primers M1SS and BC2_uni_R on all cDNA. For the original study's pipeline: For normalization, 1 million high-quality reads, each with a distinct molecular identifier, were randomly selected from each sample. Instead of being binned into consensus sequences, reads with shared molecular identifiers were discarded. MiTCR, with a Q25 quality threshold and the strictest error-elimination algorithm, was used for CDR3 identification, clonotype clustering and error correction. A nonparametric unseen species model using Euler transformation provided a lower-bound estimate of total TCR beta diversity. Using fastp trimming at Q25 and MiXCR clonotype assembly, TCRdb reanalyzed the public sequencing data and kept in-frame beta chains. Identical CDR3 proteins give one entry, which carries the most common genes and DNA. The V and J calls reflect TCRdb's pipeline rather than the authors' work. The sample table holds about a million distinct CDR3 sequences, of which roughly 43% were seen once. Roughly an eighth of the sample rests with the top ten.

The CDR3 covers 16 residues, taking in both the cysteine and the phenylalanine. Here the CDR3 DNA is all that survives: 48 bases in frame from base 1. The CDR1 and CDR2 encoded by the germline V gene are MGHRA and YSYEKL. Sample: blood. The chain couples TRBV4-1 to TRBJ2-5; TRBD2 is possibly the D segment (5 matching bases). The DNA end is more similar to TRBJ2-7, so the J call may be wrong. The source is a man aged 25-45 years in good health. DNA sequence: TGCGCCAGCAGCCAAGGTCCTAGCTCCACCGTACCCGAGCAGTACTTC. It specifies CASSQGPSSTVPEQYF.